This passage covers 11 T cell receptor beta chains from one sample sequenced in a study of shared clonotypes between healthy human individuals. Assay used: immunoSEQ multiplex PCR; TCRdb lists only in-frame clones, some missing. Of roughly 640,000 clones listed, around 74% are singletons. Sequences were obtained from memory CD4+ T cells sorted from blood. Subset noted: CD45RA-negative fraction. Receptors originate from a woman aged 25 to 45 in good health.

The J gene is TRBJ2-7, the V gene TRBV27; the D gene is possibly TRBD2 (5 bases). The V end was cut by 0 bases, the J end by 6 bases, with 9 bases between. The CDR3 length is 13 residues. Germline V gene data show CDR1 as MNHEY and CDR2 as SMNVEV (reference sequence). CDR3 region: CASSLSPRGEQYF. The DNA of the CDR3 is TGTGCCAGCAGTTTATCCCCTCGGGGCGAGCAGTACTTC.

This clone was seen repeatedly, ten times or more. The chain is built from TRBV7-2 and TRBJ1-2, with 11 positions matching TRBD1. Trimming at V came to 6 bases and at J to 7 bases, leaving 10 bases not matched to a gene. CDR3 length equals 15 residues. The germline CDR1 and CDR2 sequences are SGHTA and FQGNSA. CDR3 region: CASSSSGQGAFGYTF. DNA of the CDR3: TGTGCCAGCAGTTCGTCCGGACAGGGGGCTTTTGGCTACACCTTC. Combining the CDR3 with reference TRBV7-2 and TRBJ1-2 gives the whole variable domain GAGVSQSPSNKVTEKGKDVELRCDPISGHTALYWYRQSLGQGLEFLIYFQGNSAPDKSGLPSDRFSAERTGGSVSTLTIQRTQQEDSAVYLCASSSSGQGAFGYTFGSGTRLTVV.

The chain joins TRBV19 to TRBJ2-1; 10 bases map to TRBD2. The CDR3 loop spans 15 amino acids. The germline V gene has CDR1 LNHDA and CDR2 SQIVND (reference sequence). After removal of 5 bases from V and 4 bases from J, the junction contained 5 bases not matched to a gene. CDR3 sequence reads: CASSQRTSGYNEQFF. CDR3 bases: TGTGCCAGTAGTCAAAGGACTAGCGGTTACAATGAGCAGTTCTTC. Combining the CDR3 with reference TRBV19 and TRBJ2-1 gives the whole variable domain DGGITQSPKYLFRKEGQNVTLSCEQNLNHDAMYWYRQDPGQGLRLIYYSQIVNDFQKGDIAEGYSVSREKKESFPLTVTSAQKNPTAFYLCASSQRTSGYNEQFFGPGTRLTVL.

The V call is TRBV4-1, the J call TRBJ2-1; D remains unclear. Between the trimmed V and J ends, which lost 4 bases and 2 bases, there was a span of 15 bases. This CDR3 region has 16 residues. The germline V gene encodes CDR1 MGHRA and CDR2 YSYEKL. The CDR3: CASSLSVHSPYNEQFF. The CDR3, as DNA: TGCGCCAGCAGCCTGTCAGTCCATTCCCCCTACAATGAGCAGTTCTTC.

The V gene is TRBV6-9, the J gene TRBJ1-6, with D possibly TRBD1 on 5 matching bases. V lost 8 bases and J lost 7, with 30 bases in between. In germline, CDR1 is MNHGY, CDR2 SVAAGI. The CDR3 length is 19 residues. The CDR3 region has the DNA TGTGCCAGCGGGCGCCTGGGGGTCCCCCGGAATGATGAGAATTCACCCCTCCACTTT. Protein product: CASGRLGVPRNDENSPLHF.

This chain links TRBV2 with TRBJ1-2; tentatively, D is TRBD1 (5 bases). The CDR3 runs 13 residues. V lost 6 bases and J 8 bases, leaving 16 bases between the germline ends. Per germline, CDR1 SNHLY and CDR2 FYNNEI. The CDR3: CASSRAPFGGYTF. CDR3 sequence (DNA): TGTGCCAGCAGCAGGGCCCCGTTTGGAGGCTACACCTTC.

The sample holds a few counts of this clone. The J gene is TRBJ2-6, the V gene TRBV9, with D hard to call. CDR1 SGDLS and CDR2 YYNGEE come from the germline V gene. The CDR3 has 17 amino acids. V dropped 0 bases and J dropped 0 bases, with 10 bases sitting between them. The chain's CDR3 is CASSVGAGNSGANVLTF. CDR3 in DNA: TGTGCCAGCAGCGTAGGGGCAGGAAACTCTGGGGCCAACGTCCTGACTTTC.

V gene TRBV28 combines with J gene TRBJ2-1; D is unclear. CDR3 size: 11 residues. Germline V gene sequence: CDR1 MDHEN, CDR2 SYDVKM. The V end lost 8 bases, the J end lost 9 bases, and 11 bases lay between the germline ends. The CDR3 reads CASGSWVEQFF. The CDR3, as DNA: TGTGCCAGCGGATCCTGGGTTGAGCAGTTCTTC.

This clone was counted a single time. V and J are TRBV28 and TRBJ1-2; D uncertain. This CDR3 contains 13 residues. Germline-derived CDR1 and CDR2 are MDHEN and SYDVKM. V was shortened by 8 bases and J by 4 bases, with 14 bases between the two germline ends. The CDR3 is CASRSGRLYGYTF. CDR3 in DNA: TGTGCCAGCCGATCCGGGCGCCTCTATGGCTACACCTTC.

This clone was seen a handful of times. The rearrangement links TRBV19 to TRBJ2-7; D gene ambiguous. Trimming pared 6 bases from V and 2 bases from J, leaving 8 bases between. Germline V gene lookup returns CDR1 LNHDA and CDR2 SQIVND (reference sequence). CDR3 length: 12 residues. The CDR3 sequence is CASSASPYEQYF. Here the CDR3 DNA reads TGTGCCAGTAGCGCAAGCCCCTACGAGCAGTACTTC.

The gene calls are TRBV2 and TRBJ2-5, with TRBD2 matching over 12 bases. Germline lookup yields CDR1 SNHLY and CDR2 FYNNEI. The CDR3 spans 17 residues. Unmatched junction bases numbered 13, after V lost 6 bases and J lost 5 bases. As DNA, the CDR3 is TGTGCCAGCAGACCACGGGCTAGCGGGAGGGCCGGGGAGACCCAGTACTTC. Its translation is CASRPRASGRAGETQYF.